The 2 T cell receptor beta chains presented below share a single source sample, sequenced in a study of T cell changes during pregnancy in multiple sclerosis. Method: immunoSEQ multiplex PCR; TCRdb's copy keeps in-frame clones and lacks some. Among tens of thousands of clones, more than 85% were seen once, and the ten largest hold 2% to 2.5%. The sequenced sample was peripheral blood, obtained in the first trimester of pregnancy. These receptors were collected from a female donor with multiple sclerosis, enrolled in a pregnancy study.

The V gene is TRBV9, the J gene TRBJ2-2, with D possibly matching TRBD1 (5 bases). The CDR3 spans 14 residues. Between the trimmed V and J ends, which lost 1 base and 6 bases, there was a span of 10 bases. Germline-derived CDR1 and CDR2 are SGDLS and YYNGEE. In nucleotides, the CDR3 is TGTGCCAGCAGCGTAACCCAGGGTCCCGGGGAGCTGTTTTTT. As protein: CASSVTQGPGELFF.

The gene calls are TRBV29-1 and TRBJ1-1; D is ambiguous. V lost 2 bases to trimming and J lost 1 base, with 11 bases between them. There are 14 residues in the CDR3. In germline, CDR1 is SQVTM, CDR2 ANQGSEA. CDR3 sequence reads: CSVEWAPSNTEAFF. CDR3 coding DNA: TGCAGCGTTGAATGGGCTCCTTCGAACACTGAAGCTTTCTTT.